Described below is a single TCR beta chain sequence and its context. The data were taken from a study of shared T cell receptors in the human thymus. Repertoires were generated with immunoSEQ multiplex PCR, while TCRdb's copy carries only in-frame clones and drops some. Here the sample spans 550,000 to 800,000 clones, 80% to 90% being singletons. Germline CDR1 reads MDHEN; CDR2 reads SYDVKM. This CDR3 region has 16 residues. J lost 3 bases, V lost 2 bases, and 7 bases had no gene match. In addition, the sample was reused for a study of human thymus T cells. As that report states: Unrelated people showed highly overlapping thymic repertoires, related research reported.

The TCR originated in a girl in the first two years of life with a congenital heart defect. This chain connects TRBV28 to TRBJ1-2; 9 bases match TRBD1. Sequenced: thymocytes. The CDR3 nucleotides read TGTGCCAGCAGTTTACAAAGGGACAGGGCCCACTATGGCTACACCTTC. Translating gives CASSLQRDRAHYGYTF.